The entry below gives a single TCR beta chain sequence along with its context. The sample originates from a study of control samples from healthy donors and cancer patients. TCRdb's copy holds only in-frame clones and misses some; the assay was immunoSEQ multiplex PCR. The table includes about 71,000 clones, roughly 86% detected once. Sequenced input: PBMCs. This clonotype originated in a man in his 60s with lung cancer.

This chain's CDR3 is CASSLYGPSNTEAFF. CDR3 DNA: TGTGCCAGCAGCTTGTATGGGCCCTCGAACACTGAAGCTTTCTTT. The genes are TRBV5-6 and TRBJ1-1; D gene unclear. The CDR3 is 15 residues long. The V and J ends lost 1 base and 1 base respectively, with 11 bases between them. Germline CDR1 is SGHDT and CDR2 is YYEEEE. The variable domain in full, completed from reference TRBV5-6 and TRBJ1-1, reads DAGVTQSPTHLIKTRGQQVTLRCSPKSGHDTVSWYQQALGQGPQFIFQYYEEEERQRGNFPDRFSGHQFPNYSSELNVNALLLGDSALYLCASSLYGPSNTEAFFGQGTRLTVV.